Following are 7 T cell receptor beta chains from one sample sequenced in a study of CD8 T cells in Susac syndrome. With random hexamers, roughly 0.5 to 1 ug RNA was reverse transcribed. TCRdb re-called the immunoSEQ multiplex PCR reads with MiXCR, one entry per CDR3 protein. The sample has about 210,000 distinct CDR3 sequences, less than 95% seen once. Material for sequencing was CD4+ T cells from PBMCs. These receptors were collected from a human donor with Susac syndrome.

The CDR3 coding sequence is TGTGCCAGCCGTCGAAGGGCTGGGCAGTTCTTC. Translated, it gives CASRRRAGQFF. The chain recombines TRBV12-3 or TRBV12-4 with TRBJ2-1; no clear D gene. Trimming cost V 8 bases and J 12 bases, with 14 bases left between them. The CDR3 totals 11 residues.

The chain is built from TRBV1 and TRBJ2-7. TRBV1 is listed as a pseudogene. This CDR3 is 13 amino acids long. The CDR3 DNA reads TGCACCAGCAGCCAAACTGGGGTCCACGAGCAGTACTTC. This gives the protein CTSSQTGVHEQYF.

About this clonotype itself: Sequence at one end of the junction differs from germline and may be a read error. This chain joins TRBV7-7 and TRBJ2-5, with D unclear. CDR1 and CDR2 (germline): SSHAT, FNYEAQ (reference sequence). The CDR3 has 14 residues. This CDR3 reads CASSLEPTQETQYF. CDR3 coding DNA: TGTGCTAGCAGCTTAGAACCTACCCAAGAGACCCAGTACTTC.

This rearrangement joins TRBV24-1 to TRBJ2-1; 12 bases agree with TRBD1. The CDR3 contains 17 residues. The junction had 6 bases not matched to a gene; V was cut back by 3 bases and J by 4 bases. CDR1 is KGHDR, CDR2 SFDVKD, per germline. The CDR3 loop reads CATSDQGTGGKYNEQFF. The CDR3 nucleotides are TGTGCCACCAGTGATCAGGGGACAGGGGGCAAGTACAATGAGCAGTTCTTC.

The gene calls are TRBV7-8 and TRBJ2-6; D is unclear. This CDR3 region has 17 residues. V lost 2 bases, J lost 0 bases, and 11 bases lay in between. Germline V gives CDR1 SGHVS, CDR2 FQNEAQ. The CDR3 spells CASSLYGPSSGANVLTF. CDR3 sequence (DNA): TGTGCCAGCAGCTTATATGGACCATCCTCTGGGGCCAACGTCCTGACTTTC.

In DNA, the CDR3 is TGTGCCAGCGGGCCGGGATATGGCTACACCTTC. It yields the protein CASGPGYGYTF. The V and J genes are TRBV6-5 and TRBJ1-2; no clear D. Germline V gene lookup returns CDR1 MNHEY and CDR2 SVGAGI. This CDR3 has 11 amino acids. With 8 bases removed from V and 5 bases from J, the gap between germline ends came to 9 bases.

The CDR3 DNA reads as TGCGCCAGCAGAGACAGGGTCTCCTCTAACTATGGCTACACCTTC. It translates to CASRDRVSSNYGYTF. J is TRBJ1-2 and V is TRBV5-1, with 7 nucleotides matching TRBD1. The CDR3 runs to 15 residues. J gave up 0 bases and V 5 bases, and 7 bases lay outside the gene matches. Germline CDR1 reads SGHRS; CDR2 reads YFSETQ.